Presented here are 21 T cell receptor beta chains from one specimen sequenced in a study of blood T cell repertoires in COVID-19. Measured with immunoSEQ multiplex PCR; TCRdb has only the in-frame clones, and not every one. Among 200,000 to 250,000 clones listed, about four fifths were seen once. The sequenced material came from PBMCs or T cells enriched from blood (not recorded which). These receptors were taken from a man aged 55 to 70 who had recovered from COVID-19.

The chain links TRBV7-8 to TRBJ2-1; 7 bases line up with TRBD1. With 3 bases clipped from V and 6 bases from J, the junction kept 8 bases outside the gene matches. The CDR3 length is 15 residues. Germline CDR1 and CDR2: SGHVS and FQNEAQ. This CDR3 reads CASSLTGTASNEQFF. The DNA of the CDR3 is TGTGCCAGCAGCTTGACCGGGACAGCAAGCAATGAGCAGTTCTTC.

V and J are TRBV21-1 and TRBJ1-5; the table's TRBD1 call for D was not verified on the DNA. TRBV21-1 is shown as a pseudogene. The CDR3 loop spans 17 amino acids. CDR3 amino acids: CASSKGEDRGLSQPQHF. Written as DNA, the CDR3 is TGTGCCAGCAGCAAAGGGGAGGACAGGGGGCTTTCTCAGCCCCAGCATTTT.

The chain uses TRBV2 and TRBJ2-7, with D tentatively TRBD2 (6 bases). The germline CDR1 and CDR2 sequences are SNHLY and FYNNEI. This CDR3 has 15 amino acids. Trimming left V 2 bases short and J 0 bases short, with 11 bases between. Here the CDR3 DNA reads TGTGCCAGCAGTGAAAGGAGGGGAAGCTCCTACGAGCAGTACTTC. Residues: CASSERRGSSYEQYF.

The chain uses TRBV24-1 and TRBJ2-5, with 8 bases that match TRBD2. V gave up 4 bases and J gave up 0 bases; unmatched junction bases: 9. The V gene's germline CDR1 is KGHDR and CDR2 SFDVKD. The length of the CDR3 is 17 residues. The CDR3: CATSDPASGGYQETQYF. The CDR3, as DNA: TGTGCCACCAGTGACCCCGCGAGCGGGGGATACCAAGAGACCCAGTACTTC.

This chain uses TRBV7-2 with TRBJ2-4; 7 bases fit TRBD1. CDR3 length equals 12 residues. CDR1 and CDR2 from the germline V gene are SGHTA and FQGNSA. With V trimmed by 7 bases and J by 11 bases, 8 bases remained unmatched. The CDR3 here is CASTDSGQVQYF. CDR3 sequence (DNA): TGTGCCAGCACCGACTCTGGACAGGTTCAGTACTTC.

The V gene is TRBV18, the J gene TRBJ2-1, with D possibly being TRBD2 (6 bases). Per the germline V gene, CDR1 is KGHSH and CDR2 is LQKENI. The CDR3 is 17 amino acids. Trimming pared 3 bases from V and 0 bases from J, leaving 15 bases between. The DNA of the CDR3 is TGTGCCAGCTCACCGGGACTGGGGGGTGGCTCCTACAATGAGCAGTTCTTC. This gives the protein CASSPGLGGGSYNEQFF. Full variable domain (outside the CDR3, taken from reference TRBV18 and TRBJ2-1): NAGVMQNPRHLVRRRGQEARLRCSPMKGHSHVYWYRQLPEEGLKFMVYLQKENIIDESGMPKERFSAEFPKEGPSILRIQQVVRGDSAAYFCASSPGLGGGSYNEQFFGPGTRLTVL.

The CDR3 DNA is TGCGCCGGGGGACAGGGGGTCAGCAATCAGCCCCAGCATTTT. Translated: CAGGQGVSNQPQHF. V and J are TRBV10-1 and TRBJ1-5; TRBD1 aligns across 11 bases. The CDR3 extends over 14 amino acids. V trimming: 11 bases; J trimming: 1 base; junction bases outside the gene matches: 4. Germline V gives CDR1 WNHNN, CDR2 SYGVQD (reference sequence).

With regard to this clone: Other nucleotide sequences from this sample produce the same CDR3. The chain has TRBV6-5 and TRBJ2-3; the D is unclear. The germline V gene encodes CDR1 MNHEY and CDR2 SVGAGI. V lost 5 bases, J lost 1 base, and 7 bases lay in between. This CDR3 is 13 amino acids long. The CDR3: CASSPPGTDTQYF. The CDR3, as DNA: TGTGCCAGCAGTCCCCCGGGCACAGATACGCAGTATTTT.

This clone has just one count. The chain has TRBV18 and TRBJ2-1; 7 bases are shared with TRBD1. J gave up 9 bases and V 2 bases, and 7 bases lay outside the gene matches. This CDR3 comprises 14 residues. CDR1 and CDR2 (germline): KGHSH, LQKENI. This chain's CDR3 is CASSPKQGQSEQFF. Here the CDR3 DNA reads TGTGCCAGCTCACCAAAACAGGGGCAAAGTGAGCAGTTCTTC.

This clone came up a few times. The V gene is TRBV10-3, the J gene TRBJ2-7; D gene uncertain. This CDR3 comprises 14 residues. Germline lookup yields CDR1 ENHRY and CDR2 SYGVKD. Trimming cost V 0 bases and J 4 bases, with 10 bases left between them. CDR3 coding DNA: TGTGCCATCAGTGAGTCGATCAAGCCATACGAGCAGTACTTC. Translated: CAISESIKPYEQYF.

As DNA, the CDR3 is TGTGCCAGTAGTAACAGGATCCAAGAGACCCAGTACTTC. It specifies CASSNRIQETQYF. This rearrangement joins TRBV19 to TRBJ2-5; D perhaps matches TRBD1 (5 bases). The germline V gene encodes CDR1 LNHDA and CDR2 SQIVND (reference sequence). The germline V and J ends were trimmed by 4 bases and 1 base, with 7 bases remaining between them. The CDR3 totals 13 residues.

CDR3 loop: CASSAGLHTEAFF. CDR3 DNA: TGCGCCAGCAGCGCAGGTTTGCACACTGAAGCTTTCTTT. The chain recombines TRBV10-1 with TRBJ1-1; D remains ambiguous. V was shortened by 6 bases and J by 3 bases, with 11 bases between the two germline ends. Per the germline V gene, CDR1 is WNHNN and CDR2 is SYGVQD (reference sequence). The CDR3 covers 13 residues.

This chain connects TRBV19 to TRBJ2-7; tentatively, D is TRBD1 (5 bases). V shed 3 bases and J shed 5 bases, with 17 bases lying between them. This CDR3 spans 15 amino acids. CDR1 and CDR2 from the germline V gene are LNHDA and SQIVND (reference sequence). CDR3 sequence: CASSIRGRDRNEQYF. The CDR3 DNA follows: TGTGCCAGTAGTATCCGTGGCAGGGATCGCAACGAGCAGTACTTC. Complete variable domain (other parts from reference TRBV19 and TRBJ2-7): DGGITQSPKYLFRKEGQNVTLSCEQNLNHDAMYWYRQDPGQGLRLIYYSQIVNDFQKGDIAEGYSVSREKKESFPLTVTSAQKNPTAFYLCASSIRGRDRNEQYFGPGTRLTVT.

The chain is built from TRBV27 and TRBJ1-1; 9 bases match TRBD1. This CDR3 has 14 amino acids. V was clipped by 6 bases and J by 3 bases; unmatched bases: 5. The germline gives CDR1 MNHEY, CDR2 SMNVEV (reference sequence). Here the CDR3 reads CASRDRGIDTEAFF. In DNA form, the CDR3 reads TGTGCCAGCAGGGACAGGGGTATAGACACTGAAGCTTTCTTT.

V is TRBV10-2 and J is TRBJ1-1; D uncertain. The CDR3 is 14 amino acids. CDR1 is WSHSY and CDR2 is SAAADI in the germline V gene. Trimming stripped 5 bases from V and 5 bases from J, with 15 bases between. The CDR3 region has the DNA TGCGCCAGCAGTATAGAAGGTTCGGGGACTGAAGCTTTCTTT. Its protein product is CASSIEGSGTEAFF.

This CDR3 is CASSDRTVGEQYF. The CDR3 DNA reads TGTGCCAGCAGTGACCGGACAGTCGGCGAGCAGTACTTC. The J gene is TRBJ2-7, the V gene TRBV6-1; tentative D call: TRBD1 (6 bases). CDR1 MNHNS and CDR2 SASEGT come from the germline V gene. The CDR3 is 13 amino acids. Trimming shortened V by 3 bases and J by 6 bases, and 12 bases separated the two germline ends.

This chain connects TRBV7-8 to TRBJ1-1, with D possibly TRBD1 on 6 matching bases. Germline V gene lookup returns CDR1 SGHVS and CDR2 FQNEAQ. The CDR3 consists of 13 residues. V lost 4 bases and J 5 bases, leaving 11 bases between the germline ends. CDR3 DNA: TGTGCCAGCAGCTATGGGGGCACTACTGAAGCTTTCTTT. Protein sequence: CASSYGGTTEAFF.

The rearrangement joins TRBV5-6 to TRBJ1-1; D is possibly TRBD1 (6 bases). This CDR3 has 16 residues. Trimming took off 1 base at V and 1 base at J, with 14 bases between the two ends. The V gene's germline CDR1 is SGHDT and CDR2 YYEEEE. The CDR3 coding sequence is TGTGCCAGCAGCTTGTGGGGGGGCCAAGCGAACACTGAAGCTTTCTTT. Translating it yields CASSLWGGQANTEAFF.

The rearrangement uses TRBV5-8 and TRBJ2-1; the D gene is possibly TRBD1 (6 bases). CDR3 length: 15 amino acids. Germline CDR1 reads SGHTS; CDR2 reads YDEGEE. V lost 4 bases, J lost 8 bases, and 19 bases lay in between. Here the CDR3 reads CASSPGQGGFDEQFF. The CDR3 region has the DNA TGTGCCAGCAGCCCGGGACAAGGAGGTTTCGATGAGCAGTTCTTC.

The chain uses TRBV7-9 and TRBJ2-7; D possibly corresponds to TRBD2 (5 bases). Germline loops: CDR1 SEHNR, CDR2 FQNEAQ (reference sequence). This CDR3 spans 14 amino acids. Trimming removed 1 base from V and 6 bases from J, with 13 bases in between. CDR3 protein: CASSLVVRGGEQYF. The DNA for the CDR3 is TGTGCCAGCAGCTTAGTGGTCCGGGGTGGCGAGCAGTACTTC.

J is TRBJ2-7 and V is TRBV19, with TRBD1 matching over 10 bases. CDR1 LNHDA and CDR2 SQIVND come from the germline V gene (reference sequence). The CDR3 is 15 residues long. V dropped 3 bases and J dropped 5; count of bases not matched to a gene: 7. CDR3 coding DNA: TGTGCCAGTAGTATCCAGACAGGGGGCTGGGACGAGCAGTACTTC. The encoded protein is CASSIQTGGWDEQYF.